The entry below gives a single TCR beta chain sequence along with its context. Its specificity is unknown. The data belong to a study of OX40 agonist ivuxolimab in advanced cancers. Study-wide results and limits: By week 6 at 0.1 to 3.0 mg/kg, blood CD4+ and CD8+ T cells had expanded clonally.

Some clones are missing from TCRdb's copy, which holds only in-frame ones; the method was immunoSEQ multiplex PCR. This sample has roughly 57,000 clones, with roughly 79% found just once. CDR3 length: 16 residues. Germline V gene data show CDR1 as SGHVS and CDR2 as FQNEAQ. The germline V and J ends were trimmed by 5 bases and 0 bases, with 13 bases remaining between them. Blood sampling was done at baseline, cycle 4 day 1, and cycle 7 day 1. The J gene is TRBJ1-4, the V gene TRBV7-8; D is unresolved. Here the sequenced sample was CD4+ or CD8+ T cells sorted from blood, taken in a trial of the OX40 agonist ivuxolimab. The source is an adult with an advanced solid tumor such as melanoma, head and neck, liver or kidney cancer. The DNA of the CDR3 is TGTGCCAGCAGCCATGACGGTGGCGCAACTAATGAAAAACTGTTTTTT. It encodes CASSHDGGATNEKLFF.